Listed below are T cell receptor beta chains from one sample, sequenced in a study of blood T cells in healthy people across ages. MiXCR, run by TCRdb on the 5' RACE reads, gives a single entry per CDR3 protein. Of hundreds of thousands of distinct CDR3 sequences in the sample, 45% to 65% were seen once. Sequencing was done on a sample of blood. These receptors were obtained from a man in his sixties in good health. The CDR3 runs from the conserved cysteine through the conserved F or W. A D gene is named only where the DNA matches it firmly. Clone size is shown for a subset of rows, as once, few, many or a class of expanded clone.

J: TRBJ2-7
V: TRBV7-8
D: .
size: .
CDR3: CASSLVGGFYEQYF
DNA: TGTGCCAGCAGCTTAGTAGGAGGGTTCTACGAGCAGTACTTC

J: TRBJ1-1
V: TRBV12-3/TRBV12-4
D: .
size: .
CDR3: CASRVQVNTEAFF
DNA: TGTGCCAGCAGAGTACAGGTGAACACTGAAGCTTTCTTT

J: TRBJ2-3
V: TRBV7-6
D: .
size: .
CDR3: CASSLAGGQYF
DNA: TGTGCCAGCAGCTTAGCGGGCGGGCAGTATTTT

J: TRBJ2-7
V: TRBV29-1
D: TRBD2
size: .
CDR3: CSVWGTSAPYEQYF
DNA: TGCAGCGTTTGGGGGACTAGCGCGCCTTACGAGCAGTACTTC

J: TRBJ1-1
V: TRBV3-1
D: .
size: .
CDR3: CASSQESRYTEAFF
DNA: TGTGCCAGCAGCCAAGAATCCAGATACACTGAAGCTTTCTTT

J: TRBJ2-4
V: TRBV18
D: .
size: .
CDR3: CASSLPGGLAKNIQYF
DNA: TGTGCCAGCTCACTCCCTGGGGGCCTAGCCAAAAACATTCAGTACTTC

J: TRBJ1-6
V: TRBV27
D: TRBD1
size: .
CDR3: CASSRDRAAYNSPLHF
DNA: TGTGCCAGCAGCCGGGACAGGGCTGCCTATAATTCACCCCTCCACTTT

J: TRBJ2-3
V: TRBV20-1
D: .
size: .
CDR3: CSASGGHTDTQYF
DNA: TGCAGTGCTAGTGGGGGACACACAGATACGCAGTATTTT

J: TRBJ1-1
V: TRBV7-2
D: TRBD1
size: few
CDR3: CASSRDREAEAFF
DNA: TGTGCCAGCAGCCGGGACAGGGAGGCTGAAGCTTTCTTT

J: TRBJ2-5
V: TRBV11-2
D: TRBD2
size: few
CDR3: CASSLNGAASGGSQETQYF
DNA: TGTGCCAGCAGCTTAAACGGAGCGGCTAGCGGGGGGTCCCAAGAGACCCAGTACTTC

J: TRBJ2-7
V: TRBV20-1
D: TRBD2
size: .
CDR3: CSASLAEDEQYF
DNA: TGCAGTGCTAGCCTAGCGGAGGATGAGCAGTACTTC

J: TRBJ2-5
V: TRBV4-1
D: .
size: few
CDR3: CASSQDPGFRQETQYF
DNA: TGCGCCAGCAGCCAAGACCCCGGGTTCAGACAAGAGACCCAGTACTTC

J: TRBJ1-6
V: TRBV6-2/TRBV6-3
D: TRBD1
size: .
CDR3: CASSSGQGSSPLHF
DNA: TGTGCCAGCAGTTCGGGACAGGGGAGTTCACCCCTCCACTTT

J: TRBJ2-7
V: TRBV10-3
D: TRBD1
size: .
CDR3: CAIKGQGELEQYF
DNA: TGTGCCATAAAGGGCCAGGGGGAACTCGAGCAGTACTTC

J: TRBJ1-2
V: TRBV15
D: .
size: .
CDR3: CATSREVRVGYTF
DNA: TGTGCCACCAGCAGAGAAGTGAGGGTCGGCTACACCTTC

J: TRBJ2-5
V: TRBV20-1
D: TRBD2
size: many
CDR3: CSAQLAGGQETQYF
DNA: TGCAGTGCTCAACTAGCGGGGGGACAAGAGACCCAGTACTTC

J: TRBJ1-2
V: TRBV7-8
D: .
size: few
CDR3: CASSFPGVGNYGYTF
DNA: TGTGCCAGCAGCTTCCCCGGGGTTGGGAACTATGGCTACACCTTC

J: TRBJ2-7
V: TRBV4-2
D: TRBD2
size: .
CDR3: CASSLNLLAGEREQYF
DNA: TGTGCCAGCAGCCTAAACCTGCTAGCGGGGGAAAGGGAGCAGTACTTC

J: TRBJ2-3
V: TRBV6-5
D: .
size: .
CDR3: CAVGAYTDTQYF
DNA: TGTGCCGTCGGGGCGTACACAGATACGCAGTATTTT

J: TRBJ2-3
V: TRBV5-1
D: TRBD2
size: once
CDR3: CASSSLPGGGSDTQYF
DNA: TGCGCCAGCAGCTCCCTCCCCGGGGGGGGTTCAGATACGCAGTATTTT